The 22 T cell receptor beta chains below were found in one sample sequenced in a study of T cells in women clearing cervical HPV infection. Clones were read by immunoSEQ multiplex PCR, and TCRdb kept only the in-frame ones, dropping some. The record lists some 16,000 clones, of which the ten most abundant hold about 6.8%. Sequenced input: blood buffy coat. These receptors were taken from a woman between 18 and 70 years old with a cervical HPV16 infection that either progressed to CIN3+ or cleared (not recorded which).

Comments on this clone: Read coverage stops 3 residues before the CDR3 terminus; the germline J gene supplies the remainder. The chain is built from TRBV2 and TRBJ1-4; 10 bases fit TRBD1. CDR1 is SNHLY and CDR2 is FYNNEI in the germline V gene. Trimming cost V 8 bases and J 4 bases; bases outside gene matches: 7. The length of the CDR3 is 15 residues. Partial CDR3 DNA: TGTGCCAGCGGGCTAGGGACAGGGGTTAATGAAAAA. Its protein product is CASGLGTGVNEK. The entire CDR3 is CASGLGTGVNEKLFF.

Regarding this clone: The read terminates 3 residues ahead of where the CDR3 ends, so the germline J gene completes it. The chain employs TRBV10-2 and TRBJ1-6; 8 nucleotides align to TRBD1. The V segment lost 3 bases and the J segment 9 bases; nucleotides outside the gene matches: 4. The CDR3 loop spans 14 amino acids. Germline V gene lookup returns CDR1 WSHSY and CDR2 SAAADI. The CDR3 bases that were read are TGCGCCAGCAGTGATGGCAGGGGGCCTTCACCC. Encoded protein: CASSDGRGPSP. The CDR3 reads in full as CASSDGRGPSPLHF.

On this clone itself: The read falls 3 residues short of the CDR3 end, and the missing part is taken from the germline J gene. The chain combines TRBV20-1 with TRBJ2-7, with 8 bases fitting TRBD1. CDR1 and CDR2 (germline): DFQATT, SNEGSKA (reference sequence). V shed 0 bases and J 3 bases; nucleotides not matched to a gene: 7. The CDR3 is made up of 15 amino acids. Incomplete CDR3 DNA: TGCAGTGCTAGAGATCTACAGACAGGGGACTACGAG. Translation gives CSARDLQTGDYE. The CDR3, in full, reads CSARDLQTGDYEQYF.

Concerning this clone itself: The read finishes 3 residues shy of the CDR3 end, and the germline J gene is used to complete it. The chain recombines TRBV2 with TRBJ2-6; weak D call: TRBD2 (7 bases). Trimming removed 5 bases at V and 4 bases at J, with 18 bases between. The CDR3 has 17 residues. Germline assignment: CDR1 SNHLY and CDR2 FYNNEI. CDR3 loop: CASSFRGALKGANVLTF. The CDR3 bases that were read are TGTGCCAGCAGTTTCCGGGGGGCGCTCAAAGGGGCCAACGTC.

Concerning this clone itself: The read terminates 3 residues before the CDR3 end, so the remaining end is supplied by the germline J gene. The chain combines TRBV7-2 with TRBJ2-5, with 7 bases fitting TRBD2. Germline V gene lookup returns CDR1 SGHTA and CDR2 FQGNSA. V lost 7 bases and J lost 5; bases outside the gene matches: 13. The CDR3 sequence is 15 residues long. The chain's CDR3 is CASILSAGDYETQYF. CDR3 DNA, as far as it was read: TGTGCCAGCATCTTGTCGGCGGGGGACTACGAGACC.

A note on this clone: The CDR3 end lies 3 residues beyond the end of the read and is filled in from the germline J gene. The rearrangement joins TRBV4-2 to TRBJ2-5; 11 bases agree with TRBD2. The V and J ends lost 0 bases and 5 bases, in that order; junction bases with no gene match: 8. The CDR3 runs 17 residues. Germline-derived CDR1 and CDR2 are LGHNA and YNFKEQ. CDR3 DNA, as far as it was read: TGTGCCAGCAGCCAAGACACTAGCGGGGGCCGGGGGGAGACC. This translates into CASSQDTSGGRGET. The whole CDR3 sequence is CASSQDTSGGRGETQYF.

In the case of this clone: The CDR3 is cut off 3 residues early in the read; its end comes from the germline J gene. V is TRBV20-1 and J is TRBJ2-1; 15 bases line up with TRBD2. This CDR3 contains 15 residues. Germline CDR1 and CDR2: DFQATT and SNEGSKA (reference sequence). Trimming removed 6 bases from V and 4 bases from J; junction bases left unmatched: 4. The sequenced part of the CDR3 DNA is TGCAGTGCCCGGACTAGCGGGGGGGAATACAATGAG. This codes for CSARTSGGEYNE. The whole CDR3 protein is CSARTSGGEYNEQFF.

Worth noting for this clone: The read falls 3 residues short of the CDR3 end, and the missing part is taken from the germline J gene. This chain connects TRBV2 to TRBJ2-5, with 15 bases aligning to TRBD2. Germline-derived CDR1 and CDR2 are SNHLY and FYNNEI. This CDR3 is built from 16 residues. J gave up 4 bases and V 4 bases, and 4 bases lay outside the gene matches. This chain's CDR3 is CASSGGLAGGPETQYF. The DNA read from the CDR3 is TGTGCCAGCAGTGGGGGACTAGCGGGGGGTCCAGAGACC.

Turning to this clone: From the germline J gene comes the end of the CDR3, since the read stops 3 residues before it. V is TRBV20-1 and J is TRBJ2-7, with TRBD2 as a possible D gene (5 bases). Per germline, CDR1 DFQATT and CDR2 SNEGSKA (reference sequence). V was shortened by 3 bases and J by 3 bases, with 12 bases between the two germline ends. The CDR3 covers 13 residues. The covered CDR3 bases are TGCAGTGCTAGGAGGGCAGACGTCTACGAG. This encodes CSARRADVYE. The whole CDR3 protein reads CSARRADVYEQYF.

Notes on this clone: Read coverage stops 3 residues before the CDR3 terminus; the germline J gene supplies the remainder. The chain recombines TRBV20-1 with TRBJ1-1; weak D call: TRBD1 (6 bases). Germline CDR1 and CDR2: DFQATT and SNEGSKA (reference sequence). This CDR3 contains 14 residues. CDR3 DNA (partial): TGCAGTCCTACGGACGCAGGGGCCGGGAATACA. The encoded protein is CSPTDAGAGNT. The entire CDR3 reads CSPTDAGAGNTAFF.

Comments on this clone: The read falls 3 residues short of the CDR3 end, and the missing part is taken from the germline J gene. V usage is TRBV20-1 and J usage is TRBJ2-5, with 10 nucleotides matching TRBD2. V was pared by 2 bases and J by 1 base, with 7 bases of the junction left unmatched. The CDR3 contains 16 residues. Germline CDR1 reads DFQATT; CDR2 reads SNEGSKA (reference sequence). The CDR3 loop is CSARRERGGPQETQYF. CDR3 DNA (partial): TGCAGTGCTAGAAGAGAGCGGGGGGGCCCCCAAGAGACC.

This clone is classed as medium-sized (0.01 to 0.1%) by frequency. The sequenced part of the CDR3 DNA is TGTGCCAGCTCACCCCGGACTAGCTCTGAGACC. Translation: CASSPRTSSET. In full, the CDR3 reads CASSPRTSSETQYF. The chain uses TRBV18 and TRBJ2-5, with 8 bases aligning to TRBD2. The observed sequence ends 3 residues before the CDR3 terminus, with the missing tail filled in from the germline J gene. V trimming: 3 bases; J trimming: 5 bases; junction bases outside the gene matches: 5. This CDR3 contains 14 residues. The germline CDR1 and CDR2 sequences are KGHSH and LQKENI.

As to this clone: Read coverage stops 3 residues before the CDR3 terminus; the germline J gene supplies the remainder. This sequence joins TRBV20-1 and TRBJ1-1; 7 nucleotides match TRBD1. V shed 6 bases and J 0 bases; nucleotides not matched to a gene: 13. The length of the CDR3 is 16 residues. Germline V gene lookup returns CDR1 DFQATT and CDR2 SNEGSKA (reference sequence). CDR3 in amino acids: CSARLPGQRMNTEAFF. Partial CDR3 DNA: TGCAGTGCAAGGCTCCCGGGACAGCGAATGAACACTGAA.

In regard to this clone: The CDR3 goes on 3 residues after the read ends, and that part is filled in from the germline J gene. The V gene is TRBV18, the J gene TRBJ1-1; TRBD1 matches 9 bases. CDR3 length: 15 amino acids. Trimming removed 3 bases from V and 5 bases from J; junction bases left unmatched: 7. Germline lookup yields CDR1 KGHSH and CDR2 LQKENI. The sequenced part of the CDR3 DNA is TGTGCCAGCTCACCTGGGACAGGGACGGGAACTGAA. It translates to CASSPGTGTGTE. The CDR3 reads in full as CASSPGTGTGTEAFF.

About this clone: The read halts 3 residues ahead of the CDR3 end, with the missing end drawn from the germline J gene. The rearrangement joins TRBV2 to TRBJ2-5; 7 nucleotides agree with TRBD1. Germline CDR1 and CDR2: SNHLY and FYNNEI. V dropped 7 bases and J dropped 4; count of bases not matched to a gene: 6. The CDR3 has 13 residues. The sequenced part of the CDR3 DNA is TGTGCCAGCAACCCGGGACAGTTAGAGACC. Translation: CASNPGQLET. The full CDR3 protein reads CASNPGQLETQYF.

Remarks on this clone: From the germline J gene comes the end of the CDR3, since the read stops 3 residues before it. V and J are TRBV30 and TRBJ1-1, with TRBD1 as a possible D gene (5 bases). Germline V gives CDR1 GTSNPN, CDR2 SVGIG (reference sequence). The CDR3 totals 13 residues. The V gene lost 3 bases and the J gene lost 5 bases, with 13 bases spanning the gap. The CDR3 loop is CAWRGLPETEAFF. The sequenced part of the CDR3 DNA is TGTGCCTGGAGGGGACTCCCGGAAACTGAA.

The CDR3 region is CASAESYNEQFF. Incomplete CDR3 DNA: TGTGCCTCAGCGGAATCCTACAATGAG. The chain employs TRBV30 and TRBJ2-1; TRBD2 might be the D (5 bases). The CDR3 extends 3 residues past the end of the read, so its final part is completed from the germline J gene. The CDR3 has 12 residues. The germline V and J ends were trimmed by 7 bases and 1 base, with 8 bases remaining between them. Germline V gene sequence: CDR1 GTSNPN, CDR2 SVGIG (reference sequence).

Details on this clone: The observed sequence ends 3 residues before the CDR3 terminus, with the missing tail filled in from the germline J gene. The J gene is TRBJ2-7, the V gene TRBV7-8; 7 positions agree with TRBD1. Germline CDR1 reads SGHVS; CDR2 reads FQNEAQ. The CDR3 loop spans 17 amino acids. The junction had 12 bases not matched to a gene; V was cut back by 1 base and J by 3 bases. CDR3 loop: CASSLDTRDRAFYEQYF. The sequenced part of the CDR3 DNA is TGTGCCAGCAGCTTAGATACCCGGGACAGAGCCTTCTACGAG.

Note on this clone: The CDR3 end is not reached by the read, which stops 3 residues before it; the germline J gene fills it in. The genes are TRBV5-1 and TRBJ1-1, with D perhaps TRBD1 (5 bases). The CDR3 has 13 residues. V was cut by 4 bases and J by 4 bases, with 11 bases left in between. Germline assignment: CDR1 SGHRS and CDR2 YFSETQ. The CDR3 loop reads CASSDSPGTEAFF. CDR3 DNA, as far as it was read: TGCGCCAGCAGCGACAGTCCGGGCACTGAA.

Comments on this clone: The CDR3 end is not reached by the read, which stops 3 residues before it; the germline J gene fills it in. V usage is TRBV19 and J usage is TRBJ2-3; 10 bases line up with TRBD1. The junction had 9 bases not matched to a gene; V was cut back by 0 bases and J by 0 bases. The germline V gene has CDR1 LNHDA and CDR2 SQIVND (reference sequence). The CDR3 totals 19 residues. The sequenced CDR3 bases are TGTGCCAGTAGTATAGAACACTATCGACAGGGGGCAAGCACAGATACG. Protein product: CASSIEHYRQGASTDT. The full CDR3 reads CASSIEHYRQGASTDTQYF.

On this clone: The read terminates 3 residues before the CDR3 end, so the remaining end is supplied by the germline J gene. The V and J genes are TRBV6-1 and TRBJ1-1, with unresolved D. V lost 2 bases to trimming and J lost 5 bases, with 12 bases between them. This CDR3 has 14 residues. Germline CDR1 reads MNHNS; CDR2 reads SASEGT. The CDR3 DNA, read in part, is TGTGCCAGCAGTGAACACCGAGCGGTAACTGAA. It specifies CASSEHRAVTE. The whole CDR3 protein reads CASSEHRAVTEAFF.

Details on this clone: The sequenced fragment ends 3 residues before the CDR3 boundary, so the rest is inferred from the germline J gene. The chain links TRBV4-1 to TRBJ2-5; 9 nucleotides line up with TRBD2. The CDR3 contains 16 residues. The V gene end was trimmed by 1 base and the J gene end by 2 bases; junction bases not matched to a gene: 5. Germline V gene lookup returns CDR1 MGHRA and CDR2 YSYEKL. The CDR3 loop reads CASSQGLAGSQETQYF. Partial CDR3 DNA: TGCGCCAGCAGCCAAGGGCTAGCGGGGTCACAAGAGACC.